Sequencing of this TCR beta chain was carried out in a study of CD8 T cells in Susac syndrome. Random hexamers were used to reverse transcribe about 0.5 to 1 ug of RNA. TCRdb processed the immunoSEQ multiplex PCR reads anew with MiXCR; each CDR3 protein has one entry. Among under 550,000 distinct CDR3 sequences, 85% were seen once, and the ten largest hold roughly 0.11%. With 2 bases removed from V and 5 bases from J, the gap between germline ends came to 4 bases. CDR1 GTSNPN and CDR2 SVGIG come from the germline V gene (reference sequence). The CDR3 covers 11 residues. V is TRBV30 and J is TRBJ2-1; D uncertain. Source material: CD8+ T cells from PBMCs. The sequence came from a human donor with multiple sclerosis. The chain's CDR3 is CAWSSNNEQFF. DNA for the CDR3: TGTGCCTGGAGTTCCAACAATGAGCAGTTCTTC.